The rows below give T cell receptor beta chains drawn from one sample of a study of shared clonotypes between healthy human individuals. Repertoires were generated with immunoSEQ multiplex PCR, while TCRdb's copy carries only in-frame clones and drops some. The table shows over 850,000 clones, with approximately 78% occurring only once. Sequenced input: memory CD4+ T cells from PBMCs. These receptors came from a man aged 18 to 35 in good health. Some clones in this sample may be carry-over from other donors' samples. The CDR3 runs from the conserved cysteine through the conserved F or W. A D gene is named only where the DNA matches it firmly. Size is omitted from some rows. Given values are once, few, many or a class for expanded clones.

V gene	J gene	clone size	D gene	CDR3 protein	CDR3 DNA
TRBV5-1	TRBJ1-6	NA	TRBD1	CASSRNTGTANSPLHF	TGCGCCAGCAGCCGTAATACCGGGACAGCTAATTCACCCCTCCACTTT
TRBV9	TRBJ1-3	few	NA	CASSQGSGNTIYF	TGTGCCAGCAGCCAGGGCTCTGGAAACACCATATATTTT
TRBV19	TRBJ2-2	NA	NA	CASSIFPGELFF	TGTGCCAGTAGTATCTTTCCCGGGGAGCTGTTTTTT
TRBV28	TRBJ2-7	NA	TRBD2	CASSSLTSGSYEQYF	TGTGCCAGCAGTTCCCTTACTAGCGGCTCCTACGAGCAGTACTTC
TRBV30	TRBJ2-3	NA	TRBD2	CAWSGTSPDTQYF	TGTGCCTGGAGTGGGACTAGCCCAGATACGCAGTATTTT
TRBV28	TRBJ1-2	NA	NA	CASRGGPNPFTF	TGTGCCAGCAGGGGAGGGCCGAATCCCTTCACCTTC
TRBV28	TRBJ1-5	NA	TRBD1	CASSSWGDRAYQPQHF	TGTGCCAGCAGTTCATGGGGGGACAGGGCGTATCAGCCCCAGCATTTT
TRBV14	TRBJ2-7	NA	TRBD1	CASSQVTGGNVGYEQYF	TGTGCCAGCAGCCAAGTCACAGGGGGCAACGTTGGCTACGAGCAGTACTTC
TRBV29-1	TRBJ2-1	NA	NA	CSVSSYNEQFF	TGCAGCGTCAGCTCCTACAATGAGCAGTTCTTC
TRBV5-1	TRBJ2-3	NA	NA	CASSTTASDTQYF	TGCGCCAGCAGCACCACCGCTTCAGATACGCAGTATTTT
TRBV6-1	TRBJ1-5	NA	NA	CASSSRHRDLLPQHF	TGTGCCAGCAGTTCGCGACACAGAGACCTATTGCCCCAGCATTTT
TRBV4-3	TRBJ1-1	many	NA	CASSQSVRGGTEAFF	TGCGCCAGCAGCCAATCCGTACGGGGGGGCACTGAAGCTTTCTTT
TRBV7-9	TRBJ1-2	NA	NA	CASSPRPGARNYGYTF	TGTGCCAGCAGCCCGCGGCCCGGGGCCCGAAACTATGGCTACACCTTC
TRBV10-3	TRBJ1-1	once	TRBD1	CATRTGDTEAFF	TGTGCCACACGGACAGGGGACACTGAAGCTTTCTTT
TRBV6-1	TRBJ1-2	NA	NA	CASTPLGGTGYGYTF	TGTGCCAGCACCCCCCTTGGGGGAACGGGATATGGCTACACCTTC
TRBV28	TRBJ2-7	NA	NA	CASLRGSSGTYEQYF	TGTGCCAGCCTAAGAGGGAGTAGCGGTACCTACGAGCAGTACTTC
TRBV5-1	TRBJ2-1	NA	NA	CASRQESSYNEQFF	TGCGCCAGCAGACAGGAGAGCTCCTACAATGAGCAGTTCTTC
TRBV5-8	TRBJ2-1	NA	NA	CASSWAQAEQFF	TGTGCCAGCAGCTGGGCCCAAGCCGAGCAGTTCTTC
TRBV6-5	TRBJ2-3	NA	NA	CASSGTHASTDTQYF	TGTGCCAGCAGCGGGACACACGCTAGCACAGATACGCAGTATTTT
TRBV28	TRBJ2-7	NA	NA	CASSLATGSRGGQYF	TGTGCCAGCAGTTTAGCGACAGGGTCACGGGGGGGGCAGTACTTC
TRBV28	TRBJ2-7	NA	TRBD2	CASSISGLSYEQYF	TGTGCCAGCAGTATTAGCGGGCTCTCCTACGAGCAGTACTTC
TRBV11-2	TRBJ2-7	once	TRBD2	CASSSIAGPSSYEQYF	TGTGCCAGCAGCTCAATAGCGGGTCCGAGCTCCTACGAGCAGTACTTC
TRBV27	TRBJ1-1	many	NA	CASSLSRGNTEAFF	TGTGCCAGCAGTTTAAGTAGGGGGAACACTGAAGCTTTCTTT
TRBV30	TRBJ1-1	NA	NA	CAWSLRLGNTEAFF	TGTGCCTGGAGTCTCAGGTTAGGAAACACTGAAGCTTTCTTT
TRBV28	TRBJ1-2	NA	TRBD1	CASIRGGTENYGYTF	TGTGCCAGCATACGGGGCGGGACAGAAAACTATGGCTACACCTTC
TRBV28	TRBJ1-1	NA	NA	CASSLGDPLTEAFF	TGTGCCAGCAGTTTAGGGGACCCTCTCACTGAAGCTTTCTTT
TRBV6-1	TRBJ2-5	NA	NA	CASSEVRLTGETQYF	TGTGCCAGCAGTGAAGTCCGACTGACGGGAGAGACCCAGTACTTC
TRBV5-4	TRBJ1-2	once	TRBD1	CASSLGGGAYGYTF	TGTGCCAGCAGCTTGGGAGGGGGCGCCTATGGCTACACCTTC
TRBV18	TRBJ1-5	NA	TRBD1	CASSDRGQPQHF	TGTGCCAGCTCAGACAGGGGTCAGCCCCAGCATTTT
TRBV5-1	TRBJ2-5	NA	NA	CASSLDAETQYF	TGCGCCAGCAGCTTGGACGCGGAGACCCAGTACTTC
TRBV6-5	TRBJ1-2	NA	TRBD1	CASRETGGNYGYTF	TGTGCCAGCAGGGAGACAGGGGGTAACTATGGCTACACCTTC
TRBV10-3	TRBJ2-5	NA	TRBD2	CAIRRTSEQETQYF	TGTGCCATCAGGCGGACTAGCGAACAAGAGACCCAGTACTTC
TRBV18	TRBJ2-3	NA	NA	CASLRAAGTDTQYF	TGTGCCAGCTTACGAGCCGCGGGCACAGATACGCAGTATTTT
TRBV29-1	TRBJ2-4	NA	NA	CSVEESGQDIQCF	TGCAGCGTTGAAGAAAGCGGGCAAGACATTCAGTGCTTC
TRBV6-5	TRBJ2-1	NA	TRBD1	CASSYSRGTGRNEQFF	TGTGCCAGCAGTTACTCGAGGGGGACAGGGAGGAATGAGCAGTTCTTC
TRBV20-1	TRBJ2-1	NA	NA	CSARNRELGFF	TGCAGTGCTAGGAACCGGGAACTCGGTTTCTTC
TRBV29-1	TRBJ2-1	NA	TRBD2	CSVEEGTSNYNEQFF	TGCAGCGTTGAAGAAGGGACTAGCAACTACAATGAGCAGTTCTTC
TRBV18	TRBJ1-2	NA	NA	CASSPLGDANYGYTF	TGTGCCAGCTCACCATTGGGGGACGCTAACTATGGCTACACCTTC
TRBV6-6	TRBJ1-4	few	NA	CAIRGTRGGAKFF	TGTGCCATTCGAGGGACGCGGGGGGGCGCGAAGTTTTTT
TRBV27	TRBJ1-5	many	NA	CASSSSQATGNQPQHF	TGTGCCAGCAGTTCCTCTCAGGCTACGGGCAATCAGCCCCAGCATTTT
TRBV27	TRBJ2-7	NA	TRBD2	CASSFYSGRAPYEQYF	TGTGCCAGCAGTTTCTATAGCGGGAGGGCCCCCTACGAGCAGTACTTC
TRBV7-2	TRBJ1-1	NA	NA	CASSSDMNTEAFF	TGTGCCAGCAGCTCCGACATGAACACTGAAGCTTTCTTT
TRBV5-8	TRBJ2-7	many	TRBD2	CASSRPGLAGGEQYF	TGTGCCAGCAGCCGCCCCGGACTAGCGGGAGGCGAGCAGTACTTC
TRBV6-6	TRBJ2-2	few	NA	CASSYSGLDTGELFF	TGTGCCAGCAGTTACTCGGGGTTGGATACCGGGGAGCTGTTTTTT
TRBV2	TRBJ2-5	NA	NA	CASDRGQETQYF	TGTGCCAGCGATCGGGGCCAAGAGACCCAGTACTTC
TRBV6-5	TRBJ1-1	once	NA	CASSYYTNTEAFF	TGTGCCAGCAGTTACTACACTAACACTGAAGCTTTCTTT
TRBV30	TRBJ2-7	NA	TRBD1	CAWSERQGLYEQYF	TGTGCCTGGAGCGAACGACAGGGGCTCTACGAGCAGTACTTC
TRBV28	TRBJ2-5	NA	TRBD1	CASRSDLDAGGQGSQETQYF	TGTGCCAGCCGTTCTGACCTGGACGCCGGGGGACAGGGGTCGCAAGAGACCCAGTACTTC
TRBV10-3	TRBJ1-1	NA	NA	CAISPEGGSTEAFF	TGTGCCATCAGTCCCGAGGGGGGTAGCACTGAAGCTTTCTTT
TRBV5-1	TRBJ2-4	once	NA	CASSLEGSDIQYF	TGCGCCAGCAGCTTGGAGGGTTCGGACATTCAGTACTTC
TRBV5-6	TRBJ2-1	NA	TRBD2	CASSLQAGATDEQFF	TGTGCCAGCAGCTTACAAGCGGGGGCGACAGATGAGCAGTTCTTC
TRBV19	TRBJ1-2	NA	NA	CASTFFRGAGLNYGYTF	TGTGCCAGTACCTTCTTTCGTGGGGCAGGCCTTAACTATGGCTACACCTTC
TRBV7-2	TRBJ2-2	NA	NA	CASSARTVATGELFF	TGTGCCAGCAGCGCCAGGACAGTGGCCACCGGGGAGCTGTTTTTT
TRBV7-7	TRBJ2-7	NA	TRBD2	CASSPFSDPGLAGEQYF	TGTGCCAGCAGCCCATTTTCCGACCCTGGACTAGCGGGCGAGCAGTACTTC
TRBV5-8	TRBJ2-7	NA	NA	CASSSRGSRRDEQYF	TGTGCCAGCAGCTCCCGGGGCTCTCGAAGAGACGAGCAGTACTTC
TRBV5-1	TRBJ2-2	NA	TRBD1	CASSLTRDRVWTGELFF	TGCGCCAGCAGCTTGACCCGGGACAGGGTGTGGACCGGGGAGCTGTTTTTT
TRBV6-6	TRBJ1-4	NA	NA	CASSPRMGEKLFF	TGTGCCAGCAGTCCCCGGATGGGAGAAAAACTGTTTTTT
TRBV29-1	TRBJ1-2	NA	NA	CSVEQDGGYTF	TGCAGCGTTGAACAGGACGGGGGCTACACCTTC
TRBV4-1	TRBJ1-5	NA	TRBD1	CASSPTGQGNNQPQHF	TGCGCCAGCAGCCCGACGGGACAGGGGAACAATCAGCCCCAGCATTTT